This T cell receptor beta chain is drawn from a study of shared clonotypes between healthy human individuals. Study-level information: The donors, a couple of women and three men, were aged 18 to 49. Overall study findings and caveats: A limitation of the genetic and exposure-history diversity represented arose from few donors.

V dropped 3 bases and J dropped 5 bases, with 16 bases sitting between them. The CDR3 sequence is 16 residues long. Germline assignment: CDR1 MNHNS and CDR2 SASEGT. The assay was immunoSEQ multiplex PCR, and TCRdb's table has in-frame clones only and misses some. The table lists more than 2 million clones, about 95% of them singletons. CD45RO-negative CD8 cells positively selected for CCR7 made up the naive population, which excluded terminally differentiated effector memory CD45RA+ cells. As concerns this clone: The antigen remains undetermined.

The source of this sequence is a man aged 18-30 years in good health. Sequencing was done on a sample of naive CD8+ T cells sorted from blood. The chain joins TRBV6-1 to TRBJ2-2, with a tentative D call TRBD1 (6 bases). The CDR3 DNA follows: TGTGCCAGCAGTGACCCCCGGTACAGGGAAACCGGGGAGCTGTTTTTT. It is translated as CASSDPRYRETGELFF.